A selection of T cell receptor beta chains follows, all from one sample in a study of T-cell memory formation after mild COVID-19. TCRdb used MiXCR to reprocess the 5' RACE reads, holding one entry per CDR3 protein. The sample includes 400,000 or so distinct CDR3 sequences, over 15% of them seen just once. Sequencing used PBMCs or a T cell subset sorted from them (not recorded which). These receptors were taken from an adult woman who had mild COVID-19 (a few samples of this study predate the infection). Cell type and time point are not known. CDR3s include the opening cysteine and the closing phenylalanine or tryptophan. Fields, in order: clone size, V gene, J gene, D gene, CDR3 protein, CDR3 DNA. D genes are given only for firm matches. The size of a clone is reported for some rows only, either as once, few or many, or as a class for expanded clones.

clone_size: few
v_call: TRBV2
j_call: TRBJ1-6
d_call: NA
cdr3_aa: CASSRGRAVGDNSPLHF
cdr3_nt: TGTGCCAGCAGCAGGGGACGTGCGGTGGGAGATAATTCACCCCTCCACTTT

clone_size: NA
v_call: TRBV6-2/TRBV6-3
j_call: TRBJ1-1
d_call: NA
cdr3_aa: CASSYSGRLNTEAFF
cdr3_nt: TGTGCCAGCAGTTACTCGGGACGGTTAAACACTGAAGCTTTCTTT

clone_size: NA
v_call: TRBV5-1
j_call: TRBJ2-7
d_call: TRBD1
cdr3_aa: CASSFERDRGYEQYF
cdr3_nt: TGCGCCAGCAGCTTTGAACGGGACAGGGGATACGAGCAGTACTTC

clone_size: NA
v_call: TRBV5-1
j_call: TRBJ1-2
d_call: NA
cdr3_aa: CASSLEGYNYGYTF
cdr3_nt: TGCGCCAGCAGCTTGGAGGGATATAACTATGGCTACACCTTC

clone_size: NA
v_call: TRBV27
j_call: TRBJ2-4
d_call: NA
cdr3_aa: CASSPWGGDWENIQYF
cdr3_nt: TGTGCCAGCAGCCCGTGGGGTGGCGATTGGGAAAACATTCAGTACTTC

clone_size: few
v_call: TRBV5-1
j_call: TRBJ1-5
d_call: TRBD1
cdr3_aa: CASSSGQDDNQPQHF
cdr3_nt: TGCGCCAGCAGCTCAGGACAGGACGACAATCAGCCCCAGCATTTT

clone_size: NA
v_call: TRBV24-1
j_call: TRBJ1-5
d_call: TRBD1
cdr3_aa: CATSDPQGSGNQPQHF
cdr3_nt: TGTGCCACCAGTGACCCACAGGGGAGCGGCAATCAGCCCCAGCATTTT

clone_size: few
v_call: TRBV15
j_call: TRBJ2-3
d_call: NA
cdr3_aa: CATSRGRGSTDTQYF
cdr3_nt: TGTGCCACCAGCAGAGGTCGGGGGAGCACAGATACGCAGTATTTT

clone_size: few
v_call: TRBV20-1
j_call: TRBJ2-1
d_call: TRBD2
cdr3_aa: CSFFRGERENEQFF
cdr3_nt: TGCAGTTTCTTCCGTGGGGAGCGGGAGAATGAGCAGTTCTTC

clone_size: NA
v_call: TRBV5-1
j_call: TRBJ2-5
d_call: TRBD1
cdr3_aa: CASSGLGQIQETQYF
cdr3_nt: TGCGCCAGCAGCGGCCTGGGACAGATCCAAGAGACCCAGTACTTC

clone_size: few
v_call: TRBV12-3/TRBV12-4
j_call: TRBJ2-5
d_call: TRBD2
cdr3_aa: CASRGGVTGETQYF
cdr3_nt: TGTGCCAGCAGGGGGGGGGTTACTGGAGAGACCCAGTACTTC

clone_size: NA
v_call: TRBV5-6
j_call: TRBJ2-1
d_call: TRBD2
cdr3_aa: CASSRDYRGNEQFF
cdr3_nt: TGTGCCAGCAGCCGGGACTACCGAGGCAATGAGCAGTTCTTC

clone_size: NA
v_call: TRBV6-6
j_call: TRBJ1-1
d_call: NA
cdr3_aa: CASSYRSGENTEAFF
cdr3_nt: TGTGCCAGCAGTTATAGGTCTGGGGAAAACACTGAAGCTTTCTTT

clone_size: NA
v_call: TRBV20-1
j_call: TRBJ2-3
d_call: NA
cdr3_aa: CSARAYQGTRESDTQYF
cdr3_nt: TGCAGTGCTAGAGCCTACCAGGGAACCAGGGAGTCAGATACGCAGTATTTT

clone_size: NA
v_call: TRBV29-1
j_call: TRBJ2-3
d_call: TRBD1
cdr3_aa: CSVEGILGTASTDTQYF
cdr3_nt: TGCAGCGTTGAAGGTATTCTTGGGACAGCTAGCACAGATACGCAGTATTTT

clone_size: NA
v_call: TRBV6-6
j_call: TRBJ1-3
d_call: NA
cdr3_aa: CASSYQGRSGNTIYF
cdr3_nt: TGTGCCAGCAGTTATCAGGGCCGCTCTGGAAACACCATATATTTT

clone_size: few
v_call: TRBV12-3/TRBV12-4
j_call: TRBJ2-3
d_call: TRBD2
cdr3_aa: CASRRGLAGSRAQYF
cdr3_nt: TGTGCCAGCAGACGGGGACTAGCGGGATCCCGTGCGCAGTATTTT

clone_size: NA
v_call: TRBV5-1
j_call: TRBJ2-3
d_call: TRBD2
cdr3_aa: CASSYSTSGGRGTDTQYF
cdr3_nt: TGCGCCAGCAGCTACTCGACTAGCGGGGGGCGGGGAACAGATACGCAGTATTTT

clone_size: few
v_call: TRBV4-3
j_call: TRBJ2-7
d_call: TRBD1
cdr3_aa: CASSQTPTGDYEQYF
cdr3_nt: TGCGCCAGCAGCCAAACCCCGACAGGGGACTACGAGCAGTACTTC

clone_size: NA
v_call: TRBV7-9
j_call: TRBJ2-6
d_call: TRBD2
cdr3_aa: CASEPLDAIAGANGANVLTF
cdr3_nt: TGTGCCAGCGAACCCCTCGATGCAATAGCGGGAGCTAATGGGGCCAACGTCCTGACTTTC

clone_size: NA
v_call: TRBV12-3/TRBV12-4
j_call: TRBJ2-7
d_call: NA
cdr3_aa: CASSLMGIEGYEQYF
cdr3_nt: TGTGCCAGCAGTTTAATGGGGATCGAAGGCTACGAGCAGTACTTC

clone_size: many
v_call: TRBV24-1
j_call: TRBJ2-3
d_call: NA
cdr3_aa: CATSEGSTDTQYF
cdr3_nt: TGTGCCACCAGTGAGGGGAGCACAGATACGCAGTATTTT